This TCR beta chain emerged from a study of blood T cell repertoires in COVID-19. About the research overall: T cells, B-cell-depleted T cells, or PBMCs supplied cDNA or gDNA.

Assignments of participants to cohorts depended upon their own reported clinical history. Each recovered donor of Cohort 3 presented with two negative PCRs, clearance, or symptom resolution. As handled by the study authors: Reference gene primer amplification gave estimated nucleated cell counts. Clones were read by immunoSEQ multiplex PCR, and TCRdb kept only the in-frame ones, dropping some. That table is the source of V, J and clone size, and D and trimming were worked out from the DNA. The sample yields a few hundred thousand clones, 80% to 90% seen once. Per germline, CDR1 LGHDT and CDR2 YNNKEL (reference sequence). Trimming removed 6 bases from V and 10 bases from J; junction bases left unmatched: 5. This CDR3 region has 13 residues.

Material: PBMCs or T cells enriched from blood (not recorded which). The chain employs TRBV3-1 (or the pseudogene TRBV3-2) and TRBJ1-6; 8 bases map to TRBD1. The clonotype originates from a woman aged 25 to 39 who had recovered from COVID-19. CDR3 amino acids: CASRDTGGSPLHF. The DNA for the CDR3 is TGTGCCAGCAGGGATACAGGGGGATCACCCCTCCACTTT.